Listed here are 29 T cell receptor beta chains from one sample, sequenced in a study of blood T cell repertoires in COVID-19. The data were produced by immunoSEQ multiplex PCR, yet TCRdb's version contains in-frame clones alone and is incomplete. The table lists some 240,000 clones, about 85% of them singletons. The material sequenced was PBMCs or T cells enriched from blood (not recorded which). Receptors were obtained from a woman aged 45-60 years who had been exposed to COVID-19.

J is TRBJ2-7 and V is TRBV5-4, with D possibly being TRBD2 (6 bases). The germline V and J ends were trimmed by 2 bases and 7 bases, with 10 bases remaining between them. The CDR3 runs 12 residues. Germline V gene sequence: CDR1 SGHNT, CDR2 YYREEE (reference sequence). CDR3 amino acids: CASSLRRGEQYF. CDR3 DNA: TGTGCCAGCAGCTTACGGCGGGGAGAGCAGTACTTC.

The chain couples TRBV2 to TRBJ1-3; D is perhaps TRBD1 (5 bases). With 2 bases removed from V and 10 bases from J, the gap between germline ends came to 12 bases. The length of the CDR3 is 13 residues. Per germline, CDR1 SNHLY and CDR2 FYNNEI. The CDR3 protein is CASSEMGPNTIYF. The CDR3 bases are TGTGCCAGCAGTGAAATGGGGCCTAATACCATATATTTT.

In this sample, this clone turned up a few times. V and J are TRBV19 and TRBJ1-1; 9 nucleotides agree with TRBD1. This CDR3 contains 15 residues. V was clipped by 4 bases and J by 4 bases; unmatched bases: 7. From germline, CDR1 is LNHDA and CDR2 SQIVND (reference sequence). CDR3: CASSRVGTGITEAFF. The CDR3 DNA sequence: TGTGCCAGTAGTAGGGTTGGGACAGGGATCACTGAAGCTTTCTTT.

This clone was counted once. The V call is TRBV7-8, the J call TRBJ1-1; TRBD1 matches 7 bases. V shed 4 bases, J shed 0 bases, and the junction held 11 bases outside the gene matches. The CDR3 spans 17 residues. Germline V gene data show CDR1 as SGHVS and CDR2 as FQNEAQ. The CDR3 sequence: CASSSWTGYYMNTEAFF. In DNA, the CDR3 is TGTGCCAGCAGCTCATGGACAGGATATTACATGAACACTGAAGCTTTCTTT.

This rearrangement joins TRBV27 to TRBJ1-4; TRBD1 aligns across 10 bases. CDR1 and CDR2 from the germline V gene are MNHEY and SMNVEV (reference sequence). CDR3 size: 15 residues. Trimming took 5 bases from V and 8 from J; bases not matched to a gene: 8. CDR3 bases: TGTGCCAGCAGTCCCGTTCGGACAGGGGGAGAAAAACTGTTTTTT. Translated, it gives CASSPVRTGGEKLFF.

This chain uses TRBV24-1 with TRBJ1-2; TRBD1 might be the D (5 bases). With 0 bases removed from V and 2 bases from J, the gap between germline ends came to 6 bases. The CDR3 contains 14 residues. CDR1 and CDR2 (germline): KGHDR, SFDVKD. The DNA for the CDR3 is TGTGCCACCAGTGATTTGAGGACAAACTATGGCTACACCTTC. Translating it yields CATSDLRTNYGYTF.

The V call is TRBV24-1, the J call TRBJ1-1; D unresolved. Germline assignment: CDR1 KGHDR and CDR2 SFDVKD. With 5 bases removed from V and 7 bases from J, the gap between germline ends came to 7 bases. CDR3 length: 11 residues. DNA for the CDR3: TGTGCCACCAGTGGGAGGAATGAAGCTTTCTTT. This gives the protein CATSGRNEAFF.

This clone was counted once. This sequence joins TRBV7-2 and TRBJ1-6, with TRBD1 as a possible D gene (5 bases). Per the germline V gene, CDR1 is SGHTA and CDR2 is FQGNSA. V lost 2 bases and J lost 9, with 14 bases in between. The CDR3 sequence is 15 residues long. The CDR3 loop is CASSLRGGFSSPLHF. The CDR3 coding sequence is TGTGCCAGCAGCTTACGGGGGGGATTCAGTTCACCCCTCCACTTT.

The DNA of the CDR3 is TGTGCCAGCTCACCACCTGAATCTGGGGACAGTTTCACCGGGGAGCTGTTTTTT. As protein: CASSPPESGDSFTGELFF. This rearrangement joins TRBV18 to TRBJ2-2, with 7 bases matching TRBD1. The CDR3 spans 18 residues. CDR1 KGHSH and CDR2 LQKENI come from the germline V gene. Losses at the gene ends were 0 bases for V and 4 bases for J; bases not matched to a gene: 11.

The chain couples TRBV9 to TRBJ2-2, with 7 bases lining up with TRBD2. The junction had 9 bases not matched to a gene; V was cut back by 2 bases and J by 2 bases. This CDR3 contains 17 residues. Per the germline V gene, CDR1 is SGDLS and CDR2 is YYNGEE. The CDR3 is CASSVSGRPANTGELFF. Here the CDR3 DNA reads TGTGCCAGCAGCGTTAGCGGGCGACCTGCCAACACCGGGGAGCTGTTTTTT.

This rearrangement joins TRBV3-1 (or the pseudogene TRBV3-2) to TRBJ1-6; possible D gene TRBD1, 5 bases. V lost 1 base and J 14 bases, leaving 12 bases between the germline ends. The CDR3 length is 13 residues. The V gene's germline CDR1 is LGHDT and CDR2 YNNKEL (reference sequence). The CDR3 nucleotides read TGTGCCAGCAGCCAAGCGGGGGGTGTGACCCTCCACTTT. As protein: CASSQAGGVTLHF.

The V gene is TRBV6-4, the J gene TRBJ1-5; 7 bases are shared with TRBD1. V trimming: 4 bases; J trimming: 3 bases; junction bases outside the gene matches: 9. This CDR3 has 16 residues. Germline loops: CDR1 MRHNA, CDR2 SNTAGT. CDR3 nucleotides: TGTGCCAGCAGTGCCTTTTCGGACAGGTACAATCAGCCCCAGCATTTT. Protein: CASSAFSDRYNQPQHF.

This chain connects TRBV10-2 to TRBJ2-7, with 8 bases lining up with TRBD1. The junction had 4 bases not matched to a gene; V was cut back by 0 bases and J by 6 bases. CDR3 length: 14 amino acids. CDR1 and CDR2 from the germline V gene are WSHSY and SAAADI. The CDR3 nucleotides read TGCGCCAGCAGTGAGTCTCCGGGACAGGCCGAGCAGTACTTC. It yields the protein CASSESPGQAEQYF.

This chain connects TRBV2 to TRBJ1-3; D gene unclear. V lost 7 bases, J lost 4 bases, and 11 bases lay in between. CDR1 is SNHLY, CDR2 FYNNEI, per germline. The CDR3 length is 13 residues. The CDR3 coding sequence is TGTGCCAGCACCAAGCGGGCCGGAAACACCATATATTTT. Protein sequence: CASTKRAGNTIYF.

V and J are TRBV6-5 and TRBJ2-7; 8 positions agree with TRBD1. V gave up 5 bases and J gave up 4 bases; unmatched junction bases: 4. The CDR3 runs to 13 residues. Germline CDR1 MNHEY, CDR2 SVGAGI. The chain's CDR3 is CASSHRGDYEQYF. CDR3 DNA: TGTGCCAGCAGTCACAGGGGGGATTACGAGCAGTACTTC.

This chain connects TRBV19 to TRBJ1-5, with D unresolved. This CDR3 has 17 amino acids. Trimming left V 0 bases short and J 0 bases short, with 12 bases between. Germline V gives CDR1 LNHDA, CDR2 SQIVND (reference sequence). The CDR3 protein is CASSIDIQGGSNQPQHF. The CDR3 DNA follows: TGTGCCAGTAGTATAGACATTCAAGGCGGTAGCAATCAGCCCCAGCATTTT.

The V and J genes are TRBV5-1 and TRBJ1-1; 9 bases match TRBD1. Germline trimming cut 3 bases from V and 8 bases from J; bases unmatched to any gene: 8. Germline CDR1 and CDR2: SGHRS and YFSETQ. The CDR3 contains 14 residues. This CDR3 reads CASSSTGGGGEAFF. The CDR3 coding sequence is TGCGCCAGCAGCTCCACAGGGGGCGGAGGAGAAGCTTTCTTT.

This chain joins TRBV6-6 and TRBJ1-1; 7 positions agree with TRBD1. The length of the CDR3 is 15 residues. Per the germline V gene, CDR1 is MNHNY and CDR2 is SVGAGI (reference sequence). The V and J ends lost 4 bases and 1 base, in that order; junction bases with no gene match: 6. The CDR3 here is CASSSPGQPNTEAFF. As DNA, the CDR3 is TGTGCCAGCAGTTCGCCGGGACAGCCGAACACTGAAGCTTTCTTT.

The chain has TRBV7-2 and TRBJ1-2; D call uncertain. The V gene's germline CDR1 is SGHTA and CDR2 FQGNSA. The CDR3 is 17 residues long. Deletions cut 0 bases from V and 1 base from J, with 15 bases between. Written as DNA, the CDR3 is TGTGCCAGCAGCTTAGCGGCGAACGGAGGATTTAACTATGGCTACACCTTC. As protein: CASSLAANGGFNYGYTF.

This rearrangement joins TRBV3-1 (or the pseudogene TRBV3-2) to TRBJ2-3; maybe TRBD2 (5 bases). CDR1 and CDR2 (germline): LGHDT, YNNKEL (reference sequence). V lost 2 bases and J lost 7, with 16 bases in between. The CDR3 covers 15 residues. DNA for the CDR3: TGTGCCAGCAGCCAATATGTGGGCTCGGGGTATACGCAGTATTTT. Protein: CASSQYVGSGYTQYF.

This clone was counted between two and nine times. The chain links TRBV15 to TRBJ1-2; D is perhaps TRBD1 (5 bases). The germline V gene encodes CDR1 LNHNV and CDR2 YYDKDF (reference sequence). This CDR3 is built from 14 residues. V was clipped by 0 bases and J by 2 bases, with 7 bases between them. DNA of the CDR3: TGTGCCACCAGCAGAGATCGGGGGAACTATGGCTACACCTTC. Residues: CATSRDRGNYGYTF.

The chain recombines TRBV5-4 with TRBJ1-2; maybe TRBD1 (6 bases). The CDR3 runs to 16 residues. The V gene's germline CDR1 is SGHNT and CDR2 YYREEE (reference sequence). Trimming pared 2 bases from V and 5 bases from J, leaving 19 bases between. In DNA, the CDR3 is TGTGCCAGCAGCTTAGCAGGGCTGGAAGGGGGATATGGCTACACCTTC. Encoded protein: CASSLAGLEGGYGYTF.

This clone came up a few times. The chain is built from TRBV10-3 and TRBJ1-1, with a possible D match to TRBD1 (6 bases). The germline gives CDR1 ENHRY, CDR2 SYGVKD. This CDR3 comprises 13 residues. With 11 bases removed from V and 4 bases from J, the gap between germline ends came to 17 bases. The CDR3 DNA reads TGTGCCGCCTCGGGCAGGGGCGGCACTGAAGCTTTCTTT. This codes for CAASGRGGTEAFF.

V gene TRBV29-1 combines with J gene TRBJ2-7; maybe TRBD1 (6 bases). The CDR3 extends over 14 amino acids. V lost 6 bases to trimming and J lost 0 bases, with 15 bases between them. Germline V gene lookup returns CDR1 SQVTM and CDR2 ANQGSEA. CDR3 region: CSVLQGSSSYEQYF. The CDR3 DNA reads TGCAGCGTGTTACAGGGATCAAGCTCCTACGAGCAGTACTTC.

The chain couples TRBV6-5 to TRBJ2-7; 8 nucleotides agree with TRBD2. The CDR3 has 14 residues. Germline V lookup: CDR1 MNHEY, CDR2 SVGAGI. J was trimmed by 4 bases and V by 6 bases; bases with no gene match: 8. The CDR3 protein is CASSPQAGAYEQYF. The CDR3 DNA reads as TGTGCCAGCAGCCCCCAAGCGGGGGCTTACGAGCAGTACTTC.

This clone was observed a single time. The chain combines TRBV19 with TRBJ2-3; 8 bases fit TRBD2. V lost 6 bases and J lost 0; bases outside the gene matches: 2. This CDR3 is 14 amino acids long. Germline values: CDR1 LNHDA, CDR2 SQIVND (reference sequence). CDR3: CASRSGGSTDTQYF. The CDR3 bases are TGTGCCAGTAGGAGCGGGGGCAGCACAGATACGCAGTATTTT.

This chain links TRBV2 with TRBJ2-3, with TRBD2 as a possible D gene (6 bases). The CDR3 covers 14 residues. V gave up 7 bases and J gave up 1 base, with 12 bases separating them. Looked up from germline, CDR1 is SNHLY and CDR2 is FYNNEI. CDR3 protein: CASIYGGGTDTQYF. CDR3 in DNA: TGTGCCAGCATATACGGCGGGGGCACAGATACGCAGTATTTT.

V and J are TRBV7-9 and TRBJ1-1; maybe TRBD1 (5 bases). The CDR3 runs to 17 residues. CDR1 is SEHNR and CDR2 is FQNEAQ in the germline V gene (reference sequence). V dropped 3 bases and J dropped 5 bases, with 22 bases sitting between them. The CDR3 is CASSLVVTDGQGTEAFF. The CDR3 DNA sequence: TGTGCCAGCAGCTTGGTAGTGACAGATGGGCAGGGAACTGAAGCTTTCTTT.

The rearrangement uses TRBV5-1 and TRBJ1-1; 7 bases are a match to TRBD1. Germline assignment: CDR1 SGHRS and CDR2 YFSETQ. This CDR3 region has 13 residues. J lost 3 bases, V lost 4 bases, and 3 bases had no gene match. The CDR3 region is CASSPGGDTEAFF. CDR3 nucleotides: TGCGCCAGCAGCCCAGGGGGTGACACTGAAGCTTTCTTT.